The present entry profiles one T cell receptor (beta chain) with its context. The assay was immunoSEQ multiplex PCR, and TCRdb's table has in-frame clones only and misses some. The sample includes 90,000 to 95,000 clones, 70% to 90% of them seen just once. The CDR3 sequence is 12 residues long. Germline assignment: CDR1 KGHSH and CDR2 LQKENI. V was pared by 5 bases and J by 4 bases, with 6 bases between. The sample comes from a study of T cell responses to AZD1222 COVID-19 vaccine. V gene TRBV18 combines with J gene TRBJ1-3; the D is unclear. The TCR sequence derives from an adult in good health. The sample consisted of peripheral blood, taken on day 0 of AZD1222 vaccination. The CDR3 bases are TGTGCCAGCTCAGCGGAGGGAAACACCATATATTTT. As protein: CASSAEGNTIYF.